A selection of T cell receptor beta chains follows, all from one sample in a study of STAT3 mutations in large granular lymphocyte leukemia. Sequencing was performed with immunoSEQ multiplex PCR; in TCRdb, only in-frame clones are kept and a portion is missing. The sample includes tens of thousands of clones, roughly 84% of them seen just once. The material sequenced was PBMCs. These receptors were obtained from a human donor with T large granular lymphocyte leukemia. Some clones in this sample may be carry-over from other donors' samples. CDR3s leave out the opening cysteine and the closing phenylalanine or tryptophan. The size of a clone is reported for some rows only, either as once, few or many, or as a class for expanded clones.

cdr3_length	clone_size	v_call	j_call	cdr3_aa
13	.	TRBV4-2	TRBJ1-2	ASSQERTGEYGYT
13	.	TRBV13	TRBJ1-2	ASSLGRGRDYGYT
14	.	TRBV5-6	TRBJ2-5	ASSLVGTNHQETQY
14	.	TRBV5-1	TRBJ1-4	ASSPLRGPEDGKLF
13	once	TRBV6-1	TRBJ1-6	ASSLQGTVDSPLH
14	.	TRBV27	TRBJ2-1	ASSPWGAGGHNEQF
13	.	TRBV6-5	TRBJ1-5	ASSYSMGAGQPQH
14	.	TRBV18	TRBJ1-1	ASSPGDRGANTEAF
12	.	TRBV7-9	TRBJ2-5	ASSFPDRGETQY
13	.	TRBV28	TRBJ1-5	ASRISPGSNQPQH
13	.	TRBV5-1	TRBJ1-4	ASSLGEGANEKLF
9	.	TRBV11-2	TRBJ1-1	ASSLRGEAF
12	.	TRBV5-6	TRBJ1-1	ASNQQGRNTEAF
13	.	TRBV5-6	TRBJ1-2	ASSRVGGWDYGYT
17	.	TRBV5-1	TRBJ1-2	ASSFPHHLTGGANYGYT
13	.	TRBV5-1	TRBJ2-1	ASSGLGTVNEKQF
12	once	TRBV5-1	TRBJ1-2	ASSSSGTGYGYT
13	.	TRBV4-2	TRBJ2-6	ASSQVQAGANVLT
11	few	TRBV27	TRBJ1-6	ASSSHTNSPLH
13	.	TRBV14	TRBJ1-2	ASSQASRGDYGYT
12	.	TRBV27	TRBJ2-7	ASSLQGPGYEQY
16	.	TRBV10-3	TRBJ2-3	AISESMTSGGARDTQY
13	.	TRBV4-3	TRBJ1-1	ASSHSPGSTTEAF
10	.	TRBV5-1	TRBJ1-2	ASSAEDYGYT
9	once	TRBV30	TRBJ2-1	AWSNRDRGL
8	.	TRBV29-1	TRBJ1-1	SVQTGEAF
15	.	TRBV4-3	TRBJ2-7	ASSQDHRAQLNYEQY
11	.	TRBV19	TRBJ1-2	ASKDRGTYGYT
12	once	TRBV30	TRBJ1-4	AWSRTSRDEKLF
11	once	TRBV7-9	TRBJ1-2	ASSSETGIGYT
13	.	TRBV30	TRBJ1-6	AWSLQGAHNSPLH
12	once	TRBV5-1	TRBJ1-1	ASTREGADTEAF
12	.	TRBV28	TRBJ1-4	ASRTGGISEKLF
12	.	TRBV5-1	TRBJ1-1	ASSLVFRNTEAF
10	.	TRBV7-9	TRBJ1-5	ASSFLNQPQH
11	.	TRBV4-2	TRBJ1-4	ASSQQALEKLF
14	.	TRBV6-5	TRBJ2-2	ASSWPLGQLTGELF
13	few	TRBV9	TRBJ2-3	ASSVYGQGADTQY
12	.	TRBV6-1	TRBJ1-6	ASSSYQGNSPLH
9	.	TRBV5-6	TRBJ2-1	ASSLRVEQF